This TCR beta chain was documented in a study of blood T cell repertoires in COVID-19. As originally analysed: Amplifying reference gene primers gave estimates of nucleated cell counts. TCRdb's copy holds only in-frame clones and misses some; the assay was immunoSEQ multiplex PCR. V, J and clone size derive from that table, while D and trimming were established from the DNA sequence. The sample lists under 300,000 clones, roughly 84% seen once, with 1.5% to 1.7% in the top ten. V shed 3 bases, J shed 5 bases, and the junction held 6 bases outside the gene matches. Germline V gives CDR1 MDHEN, CDR2 SYDVKM. There are 15 residues in the CDR3. In this sample, this clone turned up a few times.

J is TRBJ2-2 and V is TRBV28; 7 bases match TRBD1. The sequencing input was peripheral blood. The sequence came from a woman aged 40 to 50 who had recovered from COVID-19. The CDR3 nucleotides read TGTGCCAGCAGTTTTTGGGACAGCACAACCGGGGAGCTGTTTTTT. It translates to CASSFWDSTTGELFF.